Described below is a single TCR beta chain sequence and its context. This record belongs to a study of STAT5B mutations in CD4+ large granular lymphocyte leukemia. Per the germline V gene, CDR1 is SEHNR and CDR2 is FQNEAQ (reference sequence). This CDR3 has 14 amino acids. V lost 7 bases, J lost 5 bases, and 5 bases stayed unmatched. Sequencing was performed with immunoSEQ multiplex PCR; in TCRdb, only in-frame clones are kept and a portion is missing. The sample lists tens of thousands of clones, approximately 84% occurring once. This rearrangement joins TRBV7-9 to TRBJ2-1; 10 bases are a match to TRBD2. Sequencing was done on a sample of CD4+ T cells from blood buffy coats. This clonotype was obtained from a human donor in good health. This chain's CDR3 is CASTSGRADNEQFF. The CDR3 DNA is TGTGCCAGCACGAGCGGGAGGGCCGACAATGAGCAGTTCTTC.